Listed below are T cell receptor beta chains from one sample, sequenced in a study of blood T cell repertoires in COVID-19. Clones were read by immunoSEQ multiplex PCR, and TCRdb kept only the in-frame ones, dropping some. The table has around 84,000 clones, approximately 86% seen once. Sequencing used peripheral blood. The receptor source for this set is a man aged 80 or over with active or convalescent COVID-19. CDR3s include the opening cysteine and the closing phenylalanine or tryptophan. The D gene is left open where the match is weak. Clone size is shown for a subset of rows, as once, few, many or a class of expanded clone.

V	size	D	J	DNA	CDR3
TRBV19	.	.	TRBJ1-5	TGTGCCACGTCACAGGGCCCAAGGCAGCCCCAGCATTTT	CATSQGPRQPQHF
TRBV9	.	TRBD1	TRBJ1-4	TGTGCCAGCAGCGCCCGTACAGGGGGCGGAGAAAAACTGTTTTTT	CASSARTGGGEKLFF
TRBV7-2	once	.	TRBJ1-6	TGTGCCAGCAGCTTAGTTGTCGGGGGAGGAAGTTCACCCCTCCACTTT	CASSLVVGGGSSPLHF
TRBV5-1	.	.	TRBJ1-6	TGCGCCAGCAGCTTAGTGGACAGCTCCAGTTCACCCCTCCACTTT	CASSLVDSSSSPLHF
TRBV4-2	.	TRBD1	TRBJ1-6	TGTGCCAGCAGCTCCCAGGGACAGCTAGGGACCCTCCACTTT	CASSSQGQLGTLHF
TRBV5-1	.	.	TRBJ2-1	TGCGCCAGCAGCCCCAGGGGAAGACAGCCATCCTCCTACAATGAGCAGTTCTTC	CASSPRGRQPSSYNEQFF
TRBV7-2	once	.	TRBJ1-2	TGTGCCAGCAGCTTGTATAATGGCTACACCTTC	CASSLYNGYTF
TRBV9	.	TRBD1	TRBJ1-1	TGTGCCAGCAGCTCCGGACAGGGGGCCACTGAAGCTTTCTTT	CASSSGQGATEAFF
TRBV5-1	.	TRBD1	TRBJ1-2	TGCGCCAGCAGCTTCCAGGGGGCTATAAATGGCTACACCTTC	CASSFQGAINGYTF
TRBV7-2	.	.	TRBJ1-1	TGTGCCAGCAGCTTAGCTCCCACAGGGAGGAACACTGAAGCTTTCTTT	CASSLAPTGRNTEAFF
TRBV27	.	.	TRBJ1-2	TGTGCCAGCAGTTTATCCAGGGCAGCTAACTATGGCTACACCTTC	CASSLSRAANYGYTF
TRBV18	.	TRBD1	TRBJ2-3	TGTGCCAGCTCCCTTGGACAGGGGCAATCCAATACGCAGTATTTT	CASSLGQGQSNTQYF
TRBV6-5	.	TRBD2	TRBJ2-1	TGTGCCAGCATTAGCGGGGGGGCTTACAATGAGCAGTTCTTC	CASISGGAYNEQFF
TRBV11-3	once	TRBD2	TRBJ2-1	TGTGCCAGCAGCTTAGAGCTAGCGGGAGAATTCTTC	CASSLELAGEFF
TRBV18	once	TRBD1	TRBJ1-1	TGTGCCAGCTCGCGCGGACAGGGGTTGAGGGGCACTGAAGCTTTCTTT	CASSRGQGLRGTEAFF
TRBV7-9	.	.	TRBJ2-1	TGTGCCGGCATAAGCGCCTCCTACAATGAGCAGTTCTTC	CAGISASYNEQFF
TRBV7-7	.	.	TRBJ1-5	TGTGCTAGCAGCTCAGGGCCGGGTTGCAGCGGGGGGTATAGCAATCAGCCCCAGCATTTT	CASSSGPGCSGGYSNQPQHF
TRBV12-3/TRBV12-4	.	.	TRBJ1-5	TGTGCCAGCAGTTTGGCGGGCAATCAGCCCCAGCATTTT	CASSLAGNQPQHF
TRBV29-1	few	TRBD1	TRBJ1-1	TGCAGCGTCCGGACAGGGGGGAACGTTGAAGCTTTCTTT	CSVRTGGNVEAFF
TRBV7-6	.	.	TRBJ2-1	TGTGCCAGCAGCTCGACCCGTAGCGCCCAGGTCGATGAGCAGTTCTTC	CASSSTRSAQVDEQFF
TRBV27	.	.	TRBJ1-1	TGTGCCAGCAGTCTTGACAGAAATGGTGAAGCTTTCTTT	CASSLDRNGEAFF
TRBV11-2	.	TRBD1	TRBJ1-4	TGTGCCAGCAGCGTCTGGGGGACAGGGAATGAAAAACTGTTTTTT	CASSVWGTGNEKLFF
TRBV7-9	.	TRBD2	TRBJ2-1	TGTGCCAGCAGCCCACCTGGTTCGGGAGGGTTTGAGCAGTTCTTC	CASSPPGSGGFEQFF
TRBV10-2	.	TRBD2	TRBJ2-1	TGCGCCAGCAGGGTAGCGGGGGGACTATACTACAATGAGCAGTTCTTC	CASRVAGGLYYNEQFF
TRBV5-1	.	.	TRBJ1-1	TGCGCCAGCAGTCCCCGGGGAGGGGCCACTGAAGCTTTCTTT	CASSPRGGATEAFF
TRBV28	.	TRBD2	TRBJ2-2	TGTGCCAGCAGTTTAATTCTAGCGGGAGGAACCGGGGAGCTGTTTTTT	CASSLILAGGTGELFF
TRBV27	.	.	TRBJ1-5	TGTGCCAGCAGTTTATCACGGGTGAGCAATCAGCCCCAGCATTTT	CASSLSRVSNQPQHF
TRBV2	.	TRBD2	TRBJ2-1	TGTGCCAGCAAAACTAGCGGGGGGGCACATAGGAATGAGCAGTTCTTC	CASKTSGGAHRNEQFF
TRBV3-1/TRBV3-2	.	TRBD1	TRBJ1-2	TGTGCCAGCAGCCCACGGACAGGGGGCAGTCTATTTTATGGCTACACCTTC	CASSPRTGGSLFYGYTF
TRBV7-2	.	TRBD2	TRBJ2-3	TGTGCCAGCAGCTTCAGGGTAGCGGGGGGGCAAGGTACGCAGTATTTT	CASSFRVAGGQGTQYF
TRBV4-1	few	.	TRBJ2-2	TGCGCCAGCAGCCAAGTAGCGAACACCGGGGAGCTGTTTTTT	CASSQVANTGELFF
TRBV6-2/TRBV6-3	.	.	TRBJ1-2	TGTGCCAGCAGCATATACTATGGCTACACCTTC	CASSIYYGYTF
TRBV28	.	.	TRBJ1-1	TGTGCCAGCAGTGGGGGAGGGCGGAACACTGAAGCTTTCTTT	CASSGGGRNTEAFF
TRBV5-4	.	.	TRBJ2-2	TGTGCCAGCAGCATAGACCAGGCCGGGGAGCTGTTTTTT	CASSIDQAGELFF
TRBV6-5	.	.	TRBJ1-2	TGTGCCAGCAGTTACGGCGGGACTGTTGGCTACACCTTC	CASSYGGTVGYTF
TRBV7-9	.	TRBD1	TRBJ1-2	TGTGCCAGCAGCTCGGACAGGGTATATGGCTACACCTTC	CASSSDRVYGYTF
TRBV7-2	.	TRBD1	TRBJ1-4	TGTGCCAGCAGCTTAGGAGGTTTGGTCCAGGGGGCAACTGAAAAACTGTTTTTT	CASSLGGLVQGATEKLFF
TRBV18	.	.	TRBJ1-1	TGTGCCAGCTCACCACCGGTTGCGTCGTGGAACACTGAAGCTTTCTTT	CASSPPVASWNTEAFF
TRBV5-1	.	TRBD1	TRBJ1-2	TGCGCCAGCAGCCCAGGGGGCGACTATGGCTACACCTTC	CASSPGGDYGYTF
TRBV9	.	TRBD1	TRBJ1-2	TGTGCCAGCAGCGTAGGTGGACAGGGGGACTATGGCTACACCTTC	CASSVGGQGDYGYTF
TRBV19	.	.	TRBJ2-1	TGTGCCAGTACCACACTGAAGGGGGCGGGAAATGAGCAGTTCTTC	CASTTLKGAGNEQFF
TRBV6-1	few	TRBD1	TRBJ1-5	TGTGCCAGCAGTGATGGACAGGGGGGCAATCAGCCCCAGCATTTT	CASSDGQGGNQPQHF
TRBV27	.	TRBD1	TRBJ1-5	TGTGCCAGCAGTTGGGCGGGACAGGGTTTCAATCAGCCCCAGCATTTT	CASSWAGQGFNQPQHF
TRBV7-9	.	TRBD2	TRBJ2-3	TGTGCCAGCAGCACCAGACTAGCGGGGGGCTGGGATACGCAGTATTTT	CASSTRLAGGWDTQYF
TRBV10-2	once	.	TRBJ1-1	TGCGCCAGCACCGAGGGAAACACTGAAGCTTTCTTT	CASTEGNTEAFF
TRBV7-2	.	TRBD1	TRBJ1-1	TGTGCCAGCAGCTTTACCGGGACAGGGGGACCCCTTGAAGCTTTCTTT	CASSFTGTGGPLEAFF
TRBV9	.	TRBD2	TRBJ2-5	TGTGCCAGCAGCGCGGGGGTCACTAGCGGGGGGCAAGAGACCCAGTACTTC	CASSAGVTSGGQETQYF
TRBV7-9	.	.	TRBJ2-3	TGTGCCAGCAGCTTAGTTCAGGGCTTAGATACGCAGTATTTT	CASSLVQGLDTQYF
TRBV5-4	.	TRBD2	TRBJ2-5	TGTGCCAGCAGCTTGAAACTAGCGGGGGAAGAGACCCAGTACTTC	CASSLKLAGEETQYF
TRBV5-8	once	TRBD1	TRBJ1-1	TGTGCCAGCAGCTTGGTTCGGACAGGACCGCGTGAAGCTTTCTTT	CASSLVRTGPREAFF
TRBV19	.	TRBD1	TRBJ2-6	TGTGCCAGTAGTAGTCAGGGGGCGAGTACTGGGGCCAACGTCCTGACTTTC	CASSSQGASTGANVLTF
TRBV5-4	once	.	TRBJ2-2	TGTGCCAGCAGCTTGGAAACAGCCACCGGGGAGCTGTTTTTT	CASSLETATGELFF
TRBV18	.	.	TRBJ2-2	TGTGCCAGCTCACCGTCGGAGGGGTCCGGGGAGCTGTTTTTT	CASSPSEGSGELFF
TRBV7-2	.	TRBD1	TRBJ1-2	TGTGCCAGCAGCTTATTTAGGACAGGGGGTAGGGGCTACACCTTC	CASSLFRTGGRGYTF
TRBV6-4	.	.	TRBJ1-6	TGTGCCAGCAGTGACTCTCTTGGAGCATCCCTCCACTTT	CASSDSLGASLHF
TRBV5-4	.	TRBD1	TRBJ1-1	TGTGCCAGCAGGGTCGACAGGGGGAACACTGAAGCTTTCTTT	CASRVDRGNTEAFF
TRBV25-1	.	.	TRBJ1-1	TGTGCCAGCAGTAAAGGCGGACAGCTAGGCGAAGCTTTCTTT	CASSKGGQLGEAFF
TRBV12-3/TRBV12-4	few	.	TRBJ1-4	TGTGCCAGCAGCCTAGCGGCTAATGAAAAACTGTTTTTT	CASSLAANEKLFF
TRBV3-1/TRBV3-2	.	TRBD2	TRBJ2-2	TGTGCCAGCAGCCCCCAGCGGGAGGGCACCGGGGAGCTGTTTTTT	CASSPQREGTGELFF
TRBV29-1	.	.	TRBJ2-1	TGCAGCGGGCGGGACTGGAAAGGAAGCGATGAGCAGTTCTTC	CSGRDWKGSDEQFF